A selection of T cell receptor beta chains follows, all from one sample in a study of T cell responses to AZD1222 COVID-19 vaccine. The assay was immunoSEQ multiplex PCR, and TCRdb's table has in-frame clones only and misses some. The table records around 78,000 clones, roughly 90% of them present only once. The specimen comprised peripheral blood, sampled 28 days after the second AZD1222 dose. The receptors stem from an adult who received the AZD1222 COVID-19 vaccine. CDR3s include the opening cysteine and the closing phenylalanine or tryptophan. Fields, in order: V gene, clone size, D gene, J gene, CDR3 protein, CDR3 DNA. A D gene is named only where the DNA matches it firmly. Clone size is given for some rows only: seen once, a few or many times, or a class if the clone is expanded.

V gene: TRBV3-1/TRBV3-2; clone size: -; D gene: -; J gene: TRBJ1-3; CDR3 protein: CASSQSERNTIYF; CDR3 DNA: TGTGCCAGCAGCCAATCGGAGAGAAACACCATATATTTT
V gene: TRBV19; clone size: -; D gene: -; J gene: TRBJ1-5; CDR3 protein: CASTPLDSFNQPQHF; CDR3 DNA: TGTGCCAGTACCCCCTTAGACAGTTTCAATCAGCCCCAGCATTTT
V gene: TRBV6-5; clone size: -; D gene: -; J gene: TRBJ2-3; CDR3 protein: CASSSSSVGTDTQYF; CDR3 DNA: TGTGCCAGCAGTTCCTCTAGCGTCGGCACAGATACGCAGTATTTT
V gene: TRBV6-4; clone size: -; D gene: TRBD1; J gene: TRBJ1-3; CDR3 protein: CAGRQGSDTIYF; CDR3 DNA: TGTGCCGGACGACAGGGGTCGGACACCATATATTTT
V gene: TRBV9; clone size: -; D gene: -; J gene: TRBJ1-2; CDR3 protein: CASSPDTLRYTF; CDR3 DNA: TGTGCCAGCAGCCCTGACACGTTGCGCTACACCTTC
V gene: TRBV19; clone size: -; D gene: -; J gene: TRBJ2-7; CDR3 protein: CASSFIEGYEQYF; CDR3 DNA: TGTGCCAGTAGTTTCATAGAAGGGTACGAGCAGTACTTC
V gene: TRBV2; clone size: -; D gene: -; J gene: TRBJ2-7; CDR3 protein: CASGGGYEQYF; CDR3 DNA: TGTGCCAGCGGGGGAGGCTACGAGCAGTACTTC
V gene: TRBV28; clone size: -; D gene: TRBD1; J gene: TRBJ2-6; CDR3 protein: CASSPTGARGANVLTF; CDR3 DNA: TGTGCCAGCAGTCCGACAGGGGCCCGGGGGGCCAACGTCCTGACTTTC
V gene: TRBV5-1; clone size: -; D gene: TRBD1; J gene: TRBJ1-4; CDR3 protein: CASSLDGQGNWNEKLFF; CDR3 DNA: TGCGCCAGCAGCTTGGATGGACAGGGGAATTGGAATGAAAAACTGTTTTTT
V gene: TRBV5-1; clone size: -; D gene: -; J gene: TRBJ1-3; CDR3 protein: CASSLAGAYSGNTIYF; CDR3 DNA: TGCGCCAGCAGCTTAGCAGGGGCTTACTCTGGAAACACCATATATTTT
V gene: TRBV7-2; clone size: -; D gene: TRBD2; J gene: TRBJ2-3; CDR3 protein: CASSQLAGGPKDTQYF; CDR3 DNA: TGTGCCAGCAGCCAGCTAGCGGGGGGGCCGAAAGATACGCAGTATTTT
V gene: TRBV14; clone size: -; D gene: -; J gene: TRBJ2-7; CDR3 protein: CASSPTGAYEQYF; CDR3 DNA: TGTGCCAGCAGCCCGACAGGCGCTTACGAGCAGTACTTC
V gene: TRBV11-3; clone size: -; D gene: TRBD1; J gene: TRBJ1-4; CDR3 protein: CASSLDLLDRGPEKLFF; CDR3 DNA: TGTGCCAGCAGCTTAGATCTGCTGGACAGGGGACCTGAAAAACTGTTTTTT
V gene: TRBV24-1; clone size: -; D gene: -; J gene: TRBJ1-5; CDR3 protein: CATSDFGGNQPQHF; CDR3 DNA: TGTGCCACCAGTGATTTTGGGGGCAATCAGCCCCAGCATTTT
V gene: TRBV4-1; clone size: -; D gene: -; J gene: TRBJ2-1; CDR3 protein: CASSQVRQPNEQFF; CDR3 DNA: TGCGCCAGCAGCCAAGTGCGGCAGCCCAATGAGCAGTTCTTC
V gene: TRBV15; clone size: -; D gene: TRBD1; J gene: TRBJ1-4; CDR3 protein: CATSRQGAEEAEKLFF; CDR3 DNA: TGTGCCACCAGCAGACAGGGGGCGGAGGAGGCTGAAAAACTGTTTTTT
V gene: TRBV18; clone size: -; D gene: -; J gene: TRBJ1-4; CDR3 protein: CASSPRERANEKLFF; CDR3 DNA: TGTGCCAGCTCACCGCGCGAGAGGGCTAATGAAAAACTGTTTTTT
V gene: TRBV6-5; clone size: -; D gene: -; J gene: TRBJ1-6; CDR3 protein: CASSQQGRDSPLHF; CDR3 DNA: TGTGCCAGCAGTCAACAGGGTCGGGATTCACCCCTCCACTTT
V gene: TRBV9; clone size: -; D gene: -; J gene: TRBJ2-1; CDR3 protein: CASSVGGVLNEQFF; CDR3 DNA: TGTGCCAGCAGCGTAGGGGGGGTCCTGAATGAGCAGTTCTTC
V gene: TRBV3-1/TRBV3-2; clone size: -; D gene: -; J gene: TRBJ1-2; CDR3 protein: CASSQKGTRNGYTF; CDR3 DNA: TGTGCCAGCAGCCAAAAGGGGACCCGGAATGGCTACACCTTC
V gene: TRBV7-3; clone size: -; D gene: -; J gene: TRBJ1-1; CDR3 protein: CASSALSQGTEAFF; CDR3 DNA: TGTGCCAGCAGCGCTCTATCACAGGGAACTGAAGCTTTCTTT
V gene: TRBV9; clone size: -; D gene: -; J gene: TRBJ1-6; CDR3 protein: CASSVGTLGSPLHF; CDR3 DNA: TGTGCCAGCAGCGTAGGTACATTGGGTTCACCCCTCCACTTT
V gene: TRBV3-1/TRBV3-2; clone size: -; D gene: -; J gene: TRBJ2-1; CDR3 protein: CASSQSVRNEQFF; CDR3 DNA: TGTGCCAGCAGCCAATCTGTCAGGAATGAGCAGTTCTTC
V gene: TRBV7-2; clone size: once; D gene: TRBD1; J gene: TRBJ1-2; CDR3 protein: CASSFRMTGFYGYTF; CDR3 DNA: TGTGCCAGCAGCTTCAGGATGACAGGGTTTTATGGCTACACCTTC
V gene: TRBV11-3; clone size: -; D gene: -; J gene: TRBJ2-1; CDR3 protein: CASSLDRGHYNEQFF; CDR3 DNA: TGTGCCAGCAGCTTAGACAGAGGGCACTACAATGAGCAGTTCTTC
V gene: TRBV9; clone size: -; D gene: -; J gene: TRBJ2-5; CDR3 protein: CASSVAAGAGGETQYF; CDR3 DNA: TGTGCCAGCAGCGTAGCCGCGGGGGCAGGGGGAGAGACCCAGTACTTC
V gene: TRBV14; clone size: -; D gene: -; J gene: TRBJ1-2; CDR3 protein: CASSHGLQFYGYTF; CDR3 DNA: TGTGCCAGCAGCCATGGATTACAGTTCTATGGCTACACCTTC
V gene: TRBV15; clone size: -; D gene: -; J gene: TRBJ1-1; CDR3 protein: CATGAVRTEAFF; CDR3 DNA: TGTGCCACGGGAGCAGTCCGAACTGAAGCTTTCTTT
V gene: TRBV25-1; clone size: -; D gene: -; J gene: TRBJ1-6; CDR3 protein: CASSEGTSSYNSPLHF; CDR3 DNA: TGTGCCAGCAGTGAAGGAACGAGCTCCTATAATTCACCCCTCCACTTT